This record concerns one T cell receptor beta chain sequence. This sample is part of a study of T cell repertoires in cytomegalovirus infection. Germline loops: CDR1 SNHLY, CDR2 FYNNEI. CDR3 size: 15 residues. Losses at the gene ends were 5 bases for V and 3 bases for J; bases not matched to a gene: 7. One entry per CDR3 protein results from TCRdb running MiXCR on the reads. The sample carries hundreds of thousands of distinct CDR3 sequences, about a third recorded once. V usage is TRBV2 and J usage is TRBJ1-5; 7 positions agree with TRBD1. The sample taken for sequencing was PBMCs. The receptor was isolated from a human donor in good health (CMV status not recorded). Some clones in this sample may be carry-over from other donors' samples. Here the CDR3 reads CASSSQGQINQPQHF. In DNA form, the CDR3 reads TGTGCCAGCAGTTCCCAGGGACAGATCAATCAGCCCCAGCATTTT.